The sequence of this T cell receptor beta chain was determined in a study of T-cell reconstitution after alpha-beta-depleted transplantation in children. Unique molecular identifiers were built into the TCRbeta library. MiXCR was run by TCRdb on the PCR reads, yielding one entry per CDR3 protein. This sample has about 500,000 distinct CDR3 sequences, with 32% found just once. This clonotype was sampled from a human donor who donated a stem cell graft to a child with aplastic anemia. The sample consisted of PBMCs from the stem cell graft donor, taken from the stem cell graft.

This CDR3 reads CASSELAASSYNEQFF. The CDR3 DNA reads TGTGCCAGCAGCGAACTAGCGGCTAGCTCCTACAATGAGCAGTTCTTC. The genes are TRBV9 and TRBJ2-1; the match to TRBD2 covers 8 bases. V was clipped by 3 bases and J by 0 bases; unmatched bases: 5. The V gene's germline CDR1 is SGDLS and CDR2 YYNGEE. The CDR3 has 16 amino acids.